This is a list of T cell receptor beta chains from one sample in a study of cytomegalovirus exposure and HLA in healthy donors. Clones were sequenced by immunoSEQ multiplex PCR, and TCRdb holds only the in-frame ones, with some missing. The sample holds 90,000 to 120,000 clones; approximately 79% are singletons and the top ten take 2% to 3%. Sequenced material: PBMCs. The receptors were gathered from a man aged 18 to 29 in good health and CMV-seronegative. Both conserved end residues are trimmed from each CDR3. Only some rows state a clone size, as once, few, many or a class for expanded clones.

V,size,J,CDR3
TRBV18,NA,TRBJ1-4,ASSPTGEEKLF
TRBV9,NA,TRBJ1-2,ASSVETGARANYGYT
TRBV25-1,NA,TRBJ2-5,ASALGAQETQY
TRBV5-6,once,TRBJ2-7,ASSLVGTYYEQY
TRBV5-1,few,TRBJ1-4,ASSLLPGQGDEKLF
TRBV25-1,NA,TRBJ1-4,ASSGTGVRVGKLF
TRBV19,NA,TRBJ1-5,ASSNLQGNQPQH
TRBV5-1,NA,TRBJ2-1,ASSTGTFSLEQF
TRBV28,NA,TRBJ1-4,ASNRGGTNEKLF
TRBV18,once,TRBJ2-7,ASSREARSYEQY
TRBV18,NA,TRBJ1-6,ASSPWTGSNSPLH
TRBV7-9,once,TRBJ2-1,ASSGWTGTYNEQF
TRBV29-1,NA,TRBJ2-7,SVTGLTSGGYEQY
TRBV15,NA,TRBJ1-4,ATSRDPTGFNEKLF
TRBV6-4,few,TRBJ2-1,ASSRDDGSNEQF
TRBV7-8,once,TRBJ2-7,ASSSSQVVAQY
TRBV27,once,TRBJ1-3,ASSPGVEPINTIY
TRBV5-1,NA,TRBJ2-5,ASSLDRAAQY
TRBV7-8,NA,TRBJ2-3,ASSRGWEDTQY
TRBV5-6,NA,TRBJ2-7,ASSLVGAHNEQY
TRBV6-6,NA,TRBJ2-7,ASSYSTGGEQY
TRBV6-5,NA,TRBJ1-5,ASSNDRASNQPQH
TRBV5-1,NA,TRBJ1-4,ASSRTGDEKLF
TRBV6-1,few,TRBJ1-4,ASSVLTGVSEKLF
TRBV14,once,TRBJ2-7,ASSQERVGRGYEQY
TRBV5-1,NA,TRBJ1-1,ASSLGDRGHTEAF
TRBV4-3,NA,TRBJ2-2,ASSQDRIGSYTGELF
TRBV7-2,NA,TRBJ1-5,ASSLGGSPHQPQH
TRBV6-5,NA,TRBJ2-3,ASSYSDGRRTDTQY
TRBV7-9,NA,TRBJ1-1,ASRQGPGRDTEAF
TRBV10-3,NA,TRBJ2-3,ATFSTKRTDTQY
TRBV27,NA,TRBJ1-4,ASSPRAGRVEKLF
TRBV10-2,NA,TRBJ2-6,ASSEWDRPISGANVLT
TRBV19,NA,TRBJ1-3,ASSYPTGRGNTIY
TRBV12-5,once,TRBJ1-1,ASGRDRDDEAF
TRBV5-6,few,TRBJ1-2,ASSSLLGYT
TRBV2,NA,TRBJ1-1,ASSEWQEAF
TRBV6-5,NA,TRBJ1-2,ASSDNRDRGGYT
TRBV9,NA,TRBJ2-7,ASSVGPSSYEQY
TRBV6-5,NA,TRBJ2-5,ASSYRGGTQY
TRBV5-6,few,TRBJ1-2,ASSLGLTGYGYT
TRBV5-4,NA,TRBJ1-1,ASSLRQGGTEAF
TRBV27,once,TRBJ2-5,ASSLGQGGETQY
TRBV7-9,NA,TRBJ1-5,SSSFDTGFGNQPQH
TRBV27,NA,TRBJ2-3,ASSPGEGSTDTQY
TRBV2,NA,TRBJ2-7,ASSQIDEQY
TRBV5-6,NA,TRBJ2-2,ASSFDQGVNTGELF
TRBV7-9,NA,TRBJ1-5,ASSSDGQGSNQPQH
TRBV5-6,NA,TRBJ1-2,ASSFRGALGYP
TRBV5-8,NA,TRBJ2-3,ASSLGAGGNTDTQY
TRBV5-4,once,TRBJ2-1,ASSPAGDGGRF
TRBV7-9,NA,TRBJ2-2,ASSSSSRDTGELF
TRBV5-1,NA,TRBJ2-7,ASSLDLDEQY
TRBV7-9,few,TRBJ1-3,ASSRGGSSGNTIY
TRBV7-2,once,TRBJ2-5,ASSLMGRGLQETQY
TRBV27,NA,TRBJ2-3,ASKRGGGLATDTQY
TRBV10-3,NA,TRBJ1-2,AISDPTGGAYGYT
TRBV6-5,NA,TRBJ1-1,ASCRGGFDTEAF
TRBV18,NA,TRBJ2-3,ASSPGGTDTQY